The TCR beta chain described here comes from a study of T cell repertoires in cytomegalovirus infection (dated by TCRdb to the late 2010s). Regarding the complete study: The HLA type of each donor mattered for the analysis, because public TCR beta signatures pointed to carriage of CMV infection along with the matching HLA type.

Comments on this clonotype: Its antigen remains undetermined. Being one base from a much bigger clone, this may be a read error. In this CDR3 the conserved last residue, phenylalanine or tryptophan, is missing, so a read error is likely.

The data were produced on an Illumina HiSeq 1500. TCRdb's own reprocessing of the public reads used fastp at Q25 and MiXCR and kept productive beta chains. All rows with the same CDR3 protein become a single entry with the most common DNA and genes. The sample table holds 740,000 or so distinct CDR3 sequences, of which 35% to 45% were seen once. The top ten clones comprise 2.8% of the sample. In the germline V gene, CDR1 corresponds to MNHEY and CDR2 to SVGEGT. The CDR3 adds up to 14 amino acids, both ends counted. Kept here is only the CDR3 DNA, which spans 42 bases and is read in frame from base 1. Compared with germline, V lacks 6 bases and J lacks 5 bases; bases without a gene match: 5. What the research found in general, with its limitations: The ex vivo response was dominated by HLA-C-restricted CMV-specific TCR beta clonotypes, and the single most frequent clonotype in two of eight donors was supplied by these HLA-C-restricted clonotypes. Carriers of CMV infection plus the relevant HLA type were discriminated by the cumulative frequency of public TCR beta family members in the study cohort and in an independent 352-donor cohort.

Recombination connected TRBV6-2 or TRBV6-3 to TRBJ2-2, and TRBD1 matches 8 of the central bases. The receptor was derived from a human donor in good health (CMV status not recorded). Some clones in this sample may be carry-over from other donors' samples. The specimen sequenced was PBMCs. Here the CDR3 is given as CASRRTGLTGELFS. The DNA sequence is TGTGCCAGCAGACGGACAGGGTTAACCGGGGAGCTGTTTTCT.